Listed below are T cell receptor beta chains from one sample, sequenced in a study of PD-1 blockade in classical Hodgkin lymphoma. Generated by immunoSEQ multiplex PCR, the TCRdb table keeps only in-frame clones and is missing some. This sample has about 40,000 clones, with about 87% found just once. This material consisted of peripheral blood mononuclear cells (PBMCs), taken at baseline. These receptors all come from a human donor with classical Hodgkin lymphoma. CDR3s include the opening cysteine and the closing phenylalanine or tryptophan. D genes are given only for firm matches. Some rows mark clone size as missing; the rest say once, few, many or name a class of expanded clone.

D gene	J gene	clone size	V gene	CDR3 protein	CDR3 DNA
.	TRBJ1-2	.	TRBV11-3	CASSYRPRTYDGYTF	TGTGCCAGCAGCTATAGGCCTCGGACATATGATGGCTACACCTTC
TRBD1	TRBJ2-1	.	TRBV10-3	CAISEGDRVIF	TGTGCCATCAGTGAGGGGGACAGGGTTATCTTC
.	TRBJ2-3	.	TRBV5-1	CASSLLLSTDTQYF	TGCGCCAGCAGCCTCCTACTTAGCACAGATACGCAGTATTTT
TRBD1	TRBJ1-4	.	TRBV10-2	CASRSLPGQGTEKLFF	TGCGCCAGCAGATCCCTACCGGGACAGGGGACGGAAAAACTGTTTTTT
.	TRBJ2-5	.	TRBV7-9	CASSLPMETQYF	TGTGCCAGCAGCTTACCCATGGAGACCCAGTACTTC
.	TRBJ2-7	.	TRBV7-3	CASSLTGTRKAYEQYF	TGTGCCAGCAGCTTGACCGGGACAAGAAAAGCCTACGAGCAGTACTTC
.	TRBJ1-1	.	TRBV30	CACHRALNTEAFF	TGTGCCTGCCACAGGGCCCTGAACACTGAAGCTTTCTTT
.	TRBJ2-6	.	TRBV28	CASSSAGIRASSGANVLTF	TGTGCCAGCAGTTCCGCAGGGATAAGGGCGAGCTCTGGGGCCAACGTCCTGACTTTC
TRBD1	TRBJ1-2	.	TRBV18	CASSPGGQIWITF	TGTGCCAGCTCACCAGGGGGACAGATCTGGATTACCTTC
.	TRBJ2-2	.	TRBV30	CAWARALHGELFF	TGTGCCTGGGCCCGAGCGCTACACGGGGAGCTGTTTTTT
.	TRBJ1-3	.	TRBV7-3	CASSLLGHSGNTIYF	TGTGCCAGCAGCTTACTAGGACACTCTGGAAACACCATATATTTT
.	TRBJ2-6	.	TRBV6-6	CASRAGANVLTF	TGTGCCAGCCGGGCTGGGGCCAACGTCCTGACTTTC
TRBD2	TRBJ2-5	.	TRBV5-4	CASSPTSGGAGETQYF	TGTGCCAGCAGCCCTACTAGCGGGGGGGCCGGTGAGACCCAGTACTTC
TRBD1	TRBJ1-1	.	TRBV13	CASSPRGQGADTEAFF	TGTGCCAGCAGCCCCCGTGGACAGGGGGCTGACACTGAAGCTTTCTTT
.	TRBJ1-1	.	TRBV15	CATSRGGTGYTEAFF	TGTGCCACCAGCAGAGGCGGAACAGGATACACTGAAGCTTTCTTT
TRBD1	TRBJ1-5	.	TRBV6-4	CASRGDRGNDQPQHF	TGTGCCAGCAGGGGGGACAGGGGTAACGATCAGCCCCAGCATTTT
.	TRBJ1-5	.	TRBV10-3	CAISEGNQPQHF	TGTGCCATCAGTGAGGGTAATCAGCCCCAGCATTTT
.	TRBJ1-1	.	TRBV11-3	CASSLSRSGLTEAFF	TGTGCCAGCAGCTTAAGTCGGAGCGGATTGACTGAAGCTTTCTTT
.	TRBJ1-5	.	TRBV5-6	CASSFSRYSNQPQHF	TGTGCCAGCAGCTTCTCCCGGTATAGCAATCAGCCCCAGCATTTT
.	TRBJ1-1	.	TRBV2	CASSDFQGYTEAFF	TGTGCCAGCAGTGACTTCCAGGGTTACACTGAAGCTTTCTTT
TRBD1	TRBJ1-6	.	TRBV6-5	CAAQGQGNSPLHF	TGTGCCGCCCAGGGACAGGGAAATTCACCCCTCCACTTT
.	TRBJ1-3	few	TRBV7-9	CASRSEGSGNTIYF	TGTGCCAGCAGGTCGGAGGGCTCTGGAAACACCATATATTTT
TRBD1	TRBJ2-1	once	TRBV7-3	CASSDRGNEQFF	TGTGCCAGCAGCGACAGGGGCAATGAGCAGTTCTTC
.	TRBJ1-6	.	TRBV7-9	CASSPRDPINSPLHF	TGTGCCAGCAGCCCCCGGGACCCCATTAATTCACCCCTCCACTTT